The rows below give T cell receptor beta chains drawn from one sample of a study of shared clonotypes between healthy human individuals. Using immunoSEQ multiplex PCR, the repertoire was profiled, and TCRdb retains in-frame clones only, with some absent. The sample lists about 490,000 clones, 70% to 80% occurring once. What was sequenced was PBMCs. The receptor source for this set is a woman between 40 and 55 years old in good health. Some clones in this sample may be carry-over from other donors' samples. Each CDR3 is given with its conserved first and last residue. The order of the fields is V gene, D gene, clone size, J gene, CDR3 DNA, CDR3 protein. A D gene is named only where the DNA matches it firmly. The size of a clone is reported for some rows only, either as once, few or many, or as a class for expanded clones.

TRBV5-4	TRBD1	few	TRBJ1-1	TGTGCCAGCAGTCCCGACAGGGCTAAGGACACTGAAGCTTTCTTT	CASSPDRAKDTEAFF
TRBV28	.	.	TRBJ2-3	TGTGCCAGCAGTTTAACAGAGCCGAGCACAGATACGCAGTATTTT	CASSLTEPSTDTQYF
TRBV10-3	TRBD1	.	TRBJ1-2	TGTGCCATCAGTACCACAGGGGGCGAAGATGGCTACACCTTC	CAISTTGGEDGYTF
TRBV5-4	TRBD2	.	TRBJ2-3	TGTGCCAGCAGCCGGCGGGAGGGCACAGATACGCAGTATTTT	CASSRREGTDTQYF
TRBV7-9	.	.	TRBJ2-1	TGTGCCAGCAGAGGGACTTCCAATGAGCAGTTCTTC	CASRGTSNEQFF
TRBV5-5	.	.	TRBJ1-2	TGTGCCTGGCGCGGGTGTGGGCGCGTCTGCTCATCCCAATTGCCCCGCGCCTTC	CAWRGCGRVCSSQLPRAF
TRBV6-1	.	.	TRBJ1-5	TGTGCCAGCAGTGAAGGCGCTCAACGGCCCCAGCATTTT	CASSEGAQRPQHF
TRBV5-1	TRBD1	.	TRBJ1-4	TGCGCCAGCAGCTCCGACAGGGGGAGGGCTACTAATGAAAAACTGTTTTTT	CASSSDRGRATNEKLFF
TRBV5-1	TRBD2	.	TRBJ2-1	TGCGCCAGCAGCCTACTCGGGACTAGCGGGAGGGGGTCAAACAATGAGCAGTTCTTC	CASSLLGTSGRGSNNEQFF
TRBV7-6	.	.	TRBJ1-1	TGTGCCAGCAGCCCCGGGACCCGTCTGAAGGCTTTCTTT	CASSPGTRLKAFF
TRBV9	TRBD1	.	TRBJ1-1	TGTGCCAGCAGCCCCTACCCTGGACAGGCCCACACTGAAGCTTTCTTT	CASSPYPGQAHTEAFF
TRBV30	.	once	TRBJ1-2	TGTGCCTGGAGTGTGGGCCCACTGTGGTCGGCCTCCTACACCTTC	CAWSVGPLWSASYTF
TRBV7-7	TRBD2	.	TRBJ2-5	TGTGCTAGCAGCTTATTAAGCGGGAGGGGAGAGACCCAGTACTTC	CASSLLSGRGETQYF
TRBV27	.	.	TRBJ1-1	TGTGCCAGCAGTTCCCTCCTAACAGGGTCGACCACTGAAGCTTTCTTT	CASSSLLTGSTTEAFF
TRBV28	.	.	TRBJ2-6	TGTGCCAGCTTTAGTCCCGGGGCCAACGTCCTGACTTTC	CASFSPGANVLTF
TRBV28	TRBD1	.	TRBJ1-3	TGTGCCAGCAGGTCCCCGCCACAGGGGTCGGGAAACACCATATATTTT	CASRSPPQGSGNTIYF
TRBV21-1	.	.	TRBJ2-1	TGTGCCAGCAGCAAATACAAGACGGGCCTACAAGGTAGGGAGCAGTTCTTC	CASSKYKTGLQGREQFF
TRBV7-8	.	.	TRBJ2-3	TGTGCCAGCAGCCCGGAATATTGGGATACGCAGTATTTT	CASSPEYWDTQYF
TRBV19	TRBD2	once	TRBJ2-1	TGTGCCAGTAGATTGGCCCCCTGGGGGCTAGCGGGACAAGATGAGCAGTTCTTC	CASRLAPWGLAGQDEQFF
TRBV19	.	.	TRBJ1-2	TGTGCCAGTAGTGAGCAGGGAGGAGACTATGGCTACACCTTC	CASSEQGGDYGYTF
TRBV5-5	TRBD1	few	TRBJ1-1	TGTGCCAGCGAGGGACAGGTGAACACTGAAGCTTTCTTT	CASEGQVNTEAFF
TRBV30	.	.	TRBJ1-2	TGTGCCCGTATGGTGTTGACAGGCAATGGCTACACCTTC	CARMVLTGNGYTF
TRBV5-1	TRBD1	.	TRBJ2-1	TGCGCCAGCAGCTTGGGGACAGGGTCAAATGAGCAGTTCTTC	CASSLGTGSNEQFF